The sample holds many counts of the clone carrying this TCR beta chain. V gave up 0 bases and J gave up 4 bases, with 7 bases separating them. The CDR3 has 13 amino acids. The germline V gene has CDR1 LGHNA and CDR2 YSLEER. The record originates from a study of identical twins. MiXCR was run by TCRdb on the 5' RACE reads, yielding one entry per CDR3 protein. The table lists 250,000 to 350,000 distinct CDR3 sequences, 8% to 9.5% of them singletons, with roughly 6.4% in the top ten. This sample also appeared in a second study, on yellow fever vaccine responses in identical twins.

This sequence originates from a woman aged 18 to 35 in good health. Sequencing input: CD8+ T cells sorted from blood. The chain employs TRBV4-3 and TRBJ2-7; no firm D call. The CDR3 reads CASSQDLGYEQYF. The CDR3 DNA is TGCGCCAGCAGCCAAGATCTGGGATACGAGCAGTACTTC.